The 26 T cell receptor beta chains presented below share a single source sample, sequenced in a study of early T cells in non-severe SARS-CoV-2 infection. MiXCR was run by TCRdb on the 5' RACE reads, yielding one entry per CDR3 protein. The data show around 35,000 distinct CDR3 sequences, roughly 6% seen once. The sequenced material came from whole blood. Every receptor here comes from an adult who was a healthcare worker with PCR-confirmed SARS-CoV-2 infection or an uninfected control (not recorded which).

The chain employs TRBV10-3 and TRBJ1-2, with 7 bases aligning to TRBD1. Germline V CDR1 and CDR2: ENHRY, SYGVKD. Trimming cost V 6 bases and J 4 bases; bases outside gene matches: 8. The CDR3 totals 14 residues. CDR3 DNA: TGTGCCATCAGACCCAGTACAGGGGTCTATGGCTACACCTTC. Translating it yields CAIRPSTGVYGYTF.

This clonotype has more than one count but fewer than ten. The gene calls are TRBV7-2 and TRBJ1-3, with D perhaps matching TRBD1 (6 bases). The CDR3 sequence is 15 residues long. Germline-derived CDR1 and CDR2 are SGHTA and FQGNSA. Trimming removed 1 base from V and 2 bases from J, with 9 bases in between. The CDR3 region is CASSLDGGTGNTIYF. CDR3 in DNA: TGTGCCAGCAGCTTAGACGGGGGCACTGGAAACACCATATATTTT.

J is TRBJ2-5 and V is TRBV7-2, with TRBD2 matching 10 bases. The CDR3 length is 15 residues. The junction had 9 bases not matched to a gene; V was cut back by 6 bases and J by 5 bases. CDR1 SGHTA and CDR2 FQGNSA come from the germline V gene. The CDR3 loop is CASSKSGRARETQYF. The DNA of the CDR3 is TGTGCCAGCAGTAAAAGCGGGAGGGCCCGGGAGACCCAGTACTTC.

The chain has TRBV2 and TRBJ1-2; 8 positions agree with TRBD1. The CDR3 contains 14 residues. V trimming: 5 bases; J trimming: 2 bases; junction bases outside the gene matches: 4. Germline values: CDR1 SNHLY, CDR2 FYNNEI. CDR3 loop: CASSLQGVNYGYTF. The CDR3 DNA reads as TGTGCCAGCAGTCTACAGGGGGTCAACTATGGCTACACCTTC.

This clonotype was counted at least ten times. The genes are TRBV7-6 and TRBJ1-4, with D possibly being TRBD1 (6 bases). Trimming took off 5 bases at V and 6 bases at J, with 19 bases between the two ends. Germline CDR1 is SGHVS and CDR2 is FNYEAQ. This CDR3 is 16 amino acids long. In nucleotides, the CDR3 is TGTGCCAGCAGCGGTAGGACTACAGGGAAGTATGAAAAACTGTTTTTT. Its translation is CASSGRTTGKYEKLFF.

This clonotype has a count of ten or more. The V call is TRBV20-1, the J call TRBJ2-7; tentative D call: TRBD2 (5 bases). Trimming removed 6 bases from V and 2 bases from J, with 14 bases in between. The CDR3 runs to 13 residues. The germline CDR1 and CDR2 sequences are DFQATT and SNEGSKA (reference sequence). CDR3 region: CSAPFAGTYEQYF. For the CDR3, the DNA is TGCAGTGCCCCTTTCGCCGGGACCTACGAGCAGTACTTC.

The table lists this clonotype with many counts. The rearrangement joins TRBV28 to TRBJ2-3; tentatively, D is TRBD2 (6 bases). The germline V gene encodes CDR1 MDHEN and CDR2 SYDVKM. The CDR3 has 15 residues. The V end was cut by 5 bases, the J end by 5 bases, with 17 bases between. The CDR3 DNA sequence: TGTGCCAGCAGTCCTTACGGGGGTCCTGTAGATACGCAGTATTTT. Its protein is CASSPYGGPVDTQYF.

V gene TRBV12-5 combines with J gene TRBJ2-5; 7 bases are a match to TRBD1. In germline, CDR1 is LGHNT, CDR2 FRNRAP. Trimming at V came to 8 bases and at J to 5 bases, leaving 5 bases not matched to a gene. CDR3 size: 12 residues. The CDR3 region has the DNA TGTGCTAGTAACAGGGGCGGGGAGACCCAGTACTTC. Residues: CASNRGGETQYF.

This clonotype came up a few times. The CDR3 nucleotides are TGTGCCAGCAGCTTGGAGGGAACTTACACTGAAGCTTTCTTT. It yields the protein CASSLEGTYTEAFF. The rearrangement links TRBV28 to TRBJ1-1; no firm D call. The V end lost 6 bases, the J end lost 3 bases, and 14 bases lay between the germline ends. Germline values: CDR1 MDHEN, CDR2 SYDVKM. The CDR3 sequence is 14 residues long.

This clonotype has at least ten counts. V gene TRBV28 combines with J gene TRBJ2-7; 9 bases map to TRBD1. Germline V lookup: CDR1 MDHEN, CDR2 SYDVKM. With 6 bases clipped from V and 5 bases from J, the junction kept 14 bases outside the gene matches. The CDR3 is made up of 16 amino acids. DNA for the CDR3: TGTGCCAGCAGCCCTGCCCCGGGACAGGGTGCCCACGAGCAGTACTTC. Translated: CASSPAPGQGAHEQYF.

This clonotype was recorded many times. The chain recombines TRBV20-1 with TRBJ1-3; D remains ambiguous. CDR1 is DFQATT and CDR2 is SNEGSKA in the germline V gene (reference sequence). The CDR3 extends over 14 amino acids. Trimming cost V 6 bases and J 0 bases, with 12 bases left between them. CDR3 in DNA: TGCAGTGCCTCCCCGGCCGTCTCTGGAAACACCATATATTTT. Protein: CSASPAVSGNTIYF.

This clonotype has at least ten counts. The chain recombines TRBV7-6 with TRBJ2-5; 7 bases are shared with TRBD1. The V and J ends lost 5 bases and 7 bases, in that order; junction bases with no gene match: 10. The germline V gene has CDR1 SGHVS and CDR2 FNYEAQ. CDR3 size: 14 residues. The CDR3 region is CASSNWDSLGTQYF. CDR3 in DNA: TGTGCCAGCAGCAACTGGGACAGCCTAGGGACCCAGTACTTC.

This clonotype was counted ten times or more. The chain joins TRBV6-2 or TRBV6-3 to TRBJ1-5, with D tentatively TRBD1 (5 bases). The V gene lost 7 bases and the J gene lost 1 base, with 11 bases spanning the gap. This CDR3 contains 14 residues. CDR1 is MNHEY, CDR2 SVGEGT, per germline. The CDR3 protein is CASNRDGSNQPQHF. The CDR3 DNA sequence: TGTGCCAGCAACCGGGACGGGAGCAATCAGCCCCAGCATTTT.

This clonotype came up many times. This chain joins TRBV2 and TRBJ1-1; D is uncertain. V dropped 1 base and J dropped 4 bases, with 7 bases sitting between them. The CDR3 extends over 13 amino acids. Per germline, CDR1 SNHLY and CDR2 FYNNEI. The CDR3: CASSEVRFTEAFF. As DNA, the CDR3 is TGTGCCAGCAGTGAAGTCAGGTTCACTGAAGCTTTCTTT.

The chain carries TRBV24-1 and TRBJ2-1; no clear D. Trimming took off 3 bases at V and 12 bases at J, with 11 bases between the two ends. This CDR3 contains 12 residues. Germline V gives CDR1 KGHDR, CDR2 SFDVKD. The CDR3 region is CATSDLGPGQFF. The DNA of the CDR3 is TGTGCCACCAGTGATCTAGGTCCGGGGCAGTTCTTC.

The chain uses TRBV7-9 and TRBJ2-7, with 7 bases matching TRBD2. Germline CDR1 and CDR2: SEHNR and FQNEAQ (reference sequence). CDR3 length: 11 residues. The ends lost 8 bases at V and 6 bases at J; junction bases unmatched: 4. The CDR3 DNA reads TGTGCCAGCGGGACTACTGTCGAGCAGTACTTC. This translates into CASGTTVEQYF.

The V and J genes are TRBV20-1 and TRBJ2-5; D call uncertain. The germline V gene has CDR1 DFQATT and CDR2 SNEGSKA (reference sequence). Between the trimmed V and J ends, which lost 1 base and 4 bases, there was a span of 10 bases. The CDR3 consists of 13 residues. The CDR3 here is CSARALLGETQYF. In DNA form, the CDR3 reads TGCAGTGCTAGAGCCCTGTTGGGAGAGACCCAGTACTTC.

This clonotype was found many times. The rearrangement links TRBV4-1 to TRBJ1-2; 7 bases match TRBD1. The germline gives CDR1 MGHRA, CDR2 YSYEKL. This CDR3 is 14 amino acids long. The V gene end was trimmed by 3 bases and the J gene end by 7 bases; junction bases not matched to a gene: 8. CDR3 sequence: CASSQEGGFRGYTF. The CDR3 coding sequence is TGCGCCAGCAGCCAGGAAGGGGGCTTTCGTGGCTACACCTTC.

V is TRBV10-3 and J is TRBJ2-1, with D perhaps matching TRBD1 or TRBD2 (5 bases each). The germline V gene has CDR1 ENHRY and CDR2 SYGVKD. The ends were cut back, 2 bases at V and 8 bases at J, with 13 bases in the middle. The CDR3 covers 14 residues. The CDR3 sequence is CAISERSQGDEQFF. CDR3 nucleotide sequence: TGTGCCATCAGTGAGCGGTCCCAGGGAGATGAGCAGTTCTTC.

The sample holds many counts of this clonotype. The V and J genes are TRBV14 and TRBJ2-1; perhaps TRBD2 as D (6 bases). The germline V gene has CDR1 SGHDN and CDR2 FVKESK. CDR3 length: 16 amino acids. Trimming took 4 bases from V and 4 from J, leaving 17 bases between them. CDR3 coding DNA: TGTGCCAGCAGCCGGCTCGGGGGACGGCTATACAATGAGCAGTTCTTC. Translating it yields CASSRLGGRLYNEQFF.

The chain has TRBV11-2 and TRBJ1-3, with D uncertain. Germline V gene sequence: CDR1 SGHAT, CDR2 FQNNGV. CDR3 length: 14 amino acids. V shed 0 bases and J shed 7 bases, with 10 bases lying between them. CDR3 nucleotides: TGTGCCAGCAGCTTAGACAGAACCGGGAACACCATATATTTT. It yields the protein CASSLDRTGNTIYF.

This clonotype was seen at least ten times. CDR3 sequence reads: CASSLTGMNTEAFF. In DNA, the CDR3 is TGTGCCAGCAGCTTGACAGGGATGAACACTGAAGCTTTCTTT. V is TRBV5-5 and J is TRBJ1-1; D perhaps matches TRBD1 (6 bases). In germline, CDR1 is SGHKS, CDR2 YYEKEE (reference sequence). Trimming cost V 1 base and J 0 bases, with 7 bases left between them. The CDR3 covers 14 residues.

A few counts support this clonotype. The V call is TRBV20-1, the J call TRBJ1-6; D is uncertain. The ends were cut back, 0 bases at V and 14 bases at J, with 14 bases in the middle. The germline CDR1 and CDR2 sequences are DFQATT and SNEGSKA (reference sequence). There are 13 residues in the CDR3. The CDR3 is CSAREPRKLSLHF. CDR3 sequence (DNA): TGCAGTGCTAGAGAGCCCCGGAAATTATCCCTCCACTTT.

This clonotype appeared a few times. This chain connects TRBV11-2 to TRBJ2-2; 7 bases line up with TRBD1. The CDR3 loop spans 17 amino acids. Germline V gene lookup returns CDR1 SGHAT and CDR2 FQNNGV. V lost 5 bases and J lost 6; bases outside the gene matches: 15. Here the CDR3 DNA reads TGTGCCAGCAGCGCATATGTAGACAGGGCTAACGCCGGGGAGCTGTTTTTT. The encoded protein is CASSAYVDRANAGELFF.

This clonotype was counted many times. The chain has TRBV4-1 and TRBJ2-5; D is perhaps TRBD2 (6 bases). Germline loops: CDR1 MGHRA, CDR2 YSYEKL. This CDR3 is built from 17 residues. Between the trimmed V and J ends, which lost 5 bases and 5 bases, there was a span of 24 bases. The CDR3 region has the DNA TGCGCCAGCAGCGAACCTACACGGGGGAGGCGCTATGAGACCCAGTACTTC. Translation: CASSEPTRGRRYETQYF.

The table lists this clonotype with many counts. The chain carries TRBV29-1 and TRBJ2-3; D uncertain. The CDR3 covers 13 residues. Germline V lookup: CDR1 SQVTM, CDR2 ANQGSEA. V was cut by 5 bases and J by 2 bases, with 11 bases left in between. The CDR3, as DNA: TGCAGCGTTAAGGGCATACTCACAGATACGCAGTATTTT. It specifies CSVKGILTDTQYF.